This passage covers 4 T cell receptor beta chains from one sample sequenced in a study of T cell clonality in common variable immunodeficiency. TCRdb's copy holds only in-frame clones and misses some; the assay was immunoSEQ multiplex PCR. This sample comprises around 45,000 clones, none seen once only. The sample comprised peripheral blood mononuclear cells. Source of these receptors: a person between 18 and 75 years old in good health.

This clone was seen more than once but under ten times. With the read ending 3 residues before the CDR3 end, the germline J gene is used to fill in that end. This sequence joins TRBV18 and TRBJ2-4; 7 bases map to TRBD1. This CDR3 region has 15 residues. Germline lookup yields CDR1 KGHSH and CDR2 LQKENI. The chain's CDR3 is CASSLPGQKFYGQYF. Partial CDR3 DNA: TGTGCCAGCTCACTTCCGGGACAGAAATTCTATGGT.

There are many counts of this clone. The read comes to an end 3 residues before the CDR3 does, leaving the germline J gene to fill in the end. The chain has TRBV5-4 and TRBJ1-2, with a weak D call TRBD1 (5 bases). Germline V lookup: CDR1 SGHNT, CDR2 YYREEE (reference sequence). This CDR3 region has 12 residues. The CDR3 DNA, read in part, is TGTGCCAGCAGCTTGGTTGAGGGGATC. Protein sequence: CASSLVEGI. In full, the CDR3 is CASSLVEGIYTF. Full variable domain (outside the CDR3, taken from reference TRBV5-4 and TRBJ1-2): ETGVTQSPTHLIKTRGQQVTLRCSSQSGHNTVSWYQQALGQGPQFIFQYYREEENGRGNFPPRFSGLQFPNYSSELNVNALELDDSALYLCASSLVEGIYTFGSGTRLTVV.

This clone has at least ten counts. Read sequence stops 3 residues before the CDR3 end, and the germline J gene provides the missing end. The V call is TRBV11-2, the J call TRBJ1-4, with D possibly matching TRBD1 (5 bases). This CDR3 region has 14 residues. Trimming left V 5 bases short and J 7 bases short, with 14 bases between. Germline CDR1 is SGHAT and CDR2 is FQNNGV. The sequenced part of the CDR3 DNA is TGTGCCAGCAGCATACAGGCTACAGGTGAAAAA. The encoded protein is CASSIQATGEK. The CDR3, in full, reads CASSIQATGEKLFF.

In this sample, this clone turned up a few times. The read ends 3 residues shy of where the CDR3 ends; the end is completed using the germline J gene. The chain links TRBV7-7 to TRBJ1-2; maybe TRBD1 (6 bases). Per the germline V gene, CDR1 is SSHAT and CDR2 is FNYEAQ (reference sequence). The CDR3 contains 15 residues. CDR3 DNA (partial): TGTGCCAGCAGCCTAAAAGGGGGAGGCACAGATACC. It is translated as CASSLKGGGTDT. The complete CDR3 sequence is CASSLKGGGTDTYTF.